These T cell receptor beta chains were read from a single sample in a study of blood T cell repertoires in COVID-19. Libraries were prepared by immunoSEQ multiplex PCR; TCRdb keeps only in-frame clonotypes and omits some of them. The sample lists over 150,000 clones; roughly four fifths were seen once. Sequenced: peripheral blood. These receptors were taken from a woman aged 55-70 years with COVID-19, enrolled during active disease. CDR3s include the opening cysteine and the closing phenylalanine or tryptophan. The D gene is left open where the match is weak. The size entry is marked missing in some rows and otherwise reads once, few, many or a size class.

V gene,clone size,J gene,D gene,CDR3 protein,CDR3 DNA
TRBV5-1,.,TRBJ2-5,TRBD2,CASSSSGTRGYETQYF,TGCGCCAGCAGCTCGTCCGGGACTAGGGGGTACGAGACCCAGTACTTC
TRBV10-3,.,TRBJ1-2,TRBD1,CAISEAQGNYGYTF,TGTGCCATCAGTGAGGCACAGGGGAACTATGGCTACACCTTC
TRBV6-2/TRBV6-3,.,TRBJ2-1,.,CASSPIPGGEQFF,TGTGCCAGCAGTCCCATCCCAGGTGGTGAGCAGTTCTTC
TRBV19,.,TRBJ1-5,.,CASKFRSNQPQHF,TGTGCCAGTAAGTTCCGGAGCAATCAGCCCCAGCATTTT
TRBV19,.,TRBJ1-5,.,CASSISTRGNQPQHF,TGTGCCAGTAGTATAAGTACACGTGGCAATCAGCCCCAGCATTTT
TRBV9,.,TRBJ1-4,TRBD1,CASSVEGQGVRKLFF,TGTGCCAGCAGCGTAGAGGGACAGGGGGTTCGGAAACTGTTTTTT
TRBV18,.,TRBJ1-1,.,CASSPARGNTEAFF,TGTGCCAGCTCACCGGCTAGGGGGAACACTGAAGCTTTCTTT
TRBV5-1,.,TRBJ2-3,.,CASSLYVSADTQYF,TGCGCCAGCAGCTTGTACGTGAGCGCAGATACGCAGTATTTT
TRBV5-1,.,TRBJ2-5,.,CASSLDSGVVEETQYF,TGCGCCAGCAGCTTGGACTCGGGGGTTGTAGAAGAGACCCAGTACTTC
TRBV3-1/TRBV3-2,.,TRBJ1-2,.,CASSPTGLYGYTF,TGTGCCAGCAGCCCGACAGGCCTCTATGGCTACACCTTC
TRBV4-2,few,TRBJ1-5,.,CASSQESGRPMQPQHF,TGTGCCAGCAGCCAAGAAAGCGGACGGCCGATGCAGCCCCAGCATTTT
TRBV7-6,.,TRBJ1-1,TRBD1,CASSSGQGLVNTEAFF,TGTGCCAGCAGCTCCGGACAGGGGCTTGTGAACACTGAAGCTTTCTTT
TRBV7-2,few,TRBJ1-5,.,CASSRTEHYQPQHF,TGTGCCAGCAGCCGGACAGAGCACTATCAGCCCCAGCATTTT
TRBV6-5,.,TRBJ1-5,.,CASSMTRASNQPQHF,TGTGCCAGCAGTATGACCAGGGCCAGCAATCAGCCCCAGCATTTT
TRBV7-3,.,TRBJ2-1,TRBD1,CASSRDRVRDNEQFF,TGTGCCAGCAGCCGAGACAGGGTGAGGGACAATGAGCAGTTCTTC
TRBV6-6,.,TRBJ1-2,.,CASSYSGQYGYTF,TGTGCCAGCAGTTACTCGGGGCAGTATGGCTACACCTTC
TRBV7-3,.,TRBJ2-7,TRBD1,CASSLTGQSYEQYF,TGTGCCAGCAGCTTAACGGGACAGAGCTACGAGCAGTACTTC
TRBV2,once,TRBJ2-4,TRBD2,CASSNDRPPGGIQYF,TGTGCCAGCAGTAACGACAGGCCGCCGGGAGGGATTCAGTACTTC
TRBV3-1/TRBV3-2,.,TRBJ2-2,.,CASSPKRNTGELFF,TGTGCCAGCAGCCCGAAGAGGAACACCGGGGAGCTGTTTTTT
TRBV6-4,.,TRBJ1-6,.,CASSDDFNSPLHF,TGTGCCAGCAGTGACGACTTTAATTCACCCCTCCACTTT
TRBV27,.,TRBJ1-1,.,CASSFSGGHAFF,TGTGCCAGCAGTTTCAGTGGGGGCCATGCTTTCTTT
TRBV3-1/TRBV3-2,.,TRBJ2-5,TRBD2,CASSHRLAGDGETQYF,TGTGCCAGCAGCCACCGCCTAGCGGGGGACGGAGAGACCCAGTACTTC
TRBV6-5,.,TRBJ1-2,.,CAGLTAFYGYTF,TGTGCCGGATTGACAGCGTTCTATGGCTACACCTTC
TRBV5-6,.,TRBJ1-5,TRBD1,CASSKDRGLSQPQHF,TGTGCCAGCAGCAAAGACAGGGGGCTATCCCAGCCCCAGCATTTT
TRBV27,.,TRBJ1-1,.,CASSQTTGRLVGNTEAFF,TGTGCCAGCAGTCAAACGACAGGCCGCTTGGTCGGAAACACTGAAGCTTTCTTT
TRBV4-2,.,TRBJ1-5,.,CASSQVEGVNQPQHF,TGTGCCAGCAGCCAAGTAGAAGGGGTCAATCAGCCCCAGCATTTT
TRBV28,.,TRBJ1-1,.,CAIRVSTEAFF,TGTGCCATCCGGGTCAGCACTGAAGCTTTCTTT
TRBV6-5,once,TRBJ2-1,.,CASSQGGSGNNEQFF,TGTGCCAGCAGTCAGGGGGGTAGCGGGAACAATGAGCAGTTCTTC
TRBV11-1,.,TRBJ2-7,TRBD2,CASSLGLAGANYEQYF,TGTGCCAGCAGCCTAGGCCTAGCGGGAGCTAACTACGAGCAGTACTTC
TRBV18,.,TRBJ2-7,TRBD2,CASSISGTSGPKPYEQYF,TGTGCCAGCTCGATTTCGGGGACTAGCGGGCCCAAGCCCTACGAGCAGTACTTC
TRBV5-8,.,TRBJ1-1,.,CASSLRRPIEAFF,TGTGCCAGCAGCTTGCGGAGACCGATTGAAGCTTTCTTT
TRBV4-1,.,TRBJ1-1,TRBD1,CASSQDQGGATEAFF,TGCGCCAGCAGCCAAGATCAGGGGGGTGCCACTGAAGCTTTCTTT
TRBV9,.,TRBJ1-5,TRBD1,CASSPRDRVRNSNQPQHF,TGTGCCAGCAGCCCCCGGGACAGGGTTCGGAATAGCAATCAGCCCCAGCATTTT
TRBV5-6,.,TRBJ2-2,.,CASSLLRNTGELFF,TGTGCCAGCAGCTTGCTGAGGAACACCGGGGAGCTGTTTTTT
TRBV7-2,.,TRBJ1-4,.,CASSPRRTGEKLFF,TGTGCCAGCAGCCCCCGAAGAACTGGTGAAAAACTGTTTTTT
TRBV6-5,.,TRBJ1-4,.,CASSPSHVGDEKLFF,TGTGCCAGCAGCCCGAGTCACGTCGGAGATGAAAAACTGTTTTTT
TRBV5-5,.,TRBJ1-3,.,CASRGAGTIYF,TGTGCCAGCAGGGGGGCTGGCACCATATATTTT
TRBV5-6,.,TRBJ2-7,TRBD1,CASSLVGTDYEQYF,TGTGCCAGCAGCTTGGTCGGGACAGACTACGAGCAGTACTTC
TRBV2,.,TRBJ1-6,TRBD1,CASSEDRTANSPLHF,TGTGCCAGCAGTGAGGACAGGACCGCTAATTCACCCCTCCACTTT
TRBV18,.,TRBJ1-2,.,CASSRQGAGEGYTF,TGTGCCAGCTCCCGTCAGGGAGCAGGGGAAGGCTACACCTTC
TRBV5-1,.,TRBJ1-4,TRBD1,CASRGQNRGMDEKLFF,TGCGCCAGCAGGGGGCAAAACAGGGGGATGGATGAAAAACTGTTTTTT
TRBV10-3,.,TRBJ2-1,.,CAISESRHDEQFF,TGTGCCATCAGTGAGTCGCGGCACGATGAGCAGTTCTTC
TRBV5-6,.,TRBJ2-7,TRBD2,CASRGSGEGYEQYF,TGTGCCAGCAGGGGTAGCGGGGAAGGTTACGAGCAGTACTTC
TRBV5-6,.,TRBJ2-6,.,CASSPMAVSGANVLTF,TGTGCCAGCAGCCCAATGGCCGTCTCTGGGGCCAACGTCCTGACTTTC
TRBV24-1,.,TRBJ2-5,TRBD2,CATSAGLAGMGAQYF,TGTGCCACCAGTGCCGGACTAGCGGGGATGGGGGCCCAGTACTTC
TRBV12-5,.,TRBJ2-5,.,CASGLSLEVGETQYF,TGTGCTAGTGGTTTGTCCTTGGAGGTCGGAGAGACCCAGTACTTC
TRBV7-2,.,TRBJ2-1,TRBD2,CASSLAATSGYNEQFF,TGTGCCAGCAGCTTAGCCGCGACTAGCGGATACAATGAGCAGTTCTTC
TRBV5-8,.,TRBJ2-7,.,CASSSPGKGKDYEQYF,TGTGCCAGCAGCTCCCCAGGAAAGGGGAAAGACTACGAGCAGTACTTC